This T cell receptor (beta chain) was retrieved from a study of cytomegalovirus exposure and HLA in healthy donors. Study as a whole: An earlier analysis identified approximately 120 million unique TCR beta sequences in about 200 million T cells. Study-level results: It was reported in a later analysis that an Asian-associated ancestry cluster showed fewer N-insertions than the approximately 690-donor mean. Earlier findings revealed that most TCR beta V segments proved productive either about 90% or about 30% of the time.

With respect to this clone: As yet, its antigen is unknown.

The PCR employed 60 Vbeta primers together with 13 Jbeta primers. Profiling relied on immunoSEQ multiplex PCR, and the TCRdb table lists in-frame clones only, not all of them. The sample lists some 150,000 clones, over 60% occurring once. Every donor was a healthy person donating bone marrow. The sequenced material came from PBMCs. This TCR was recovered from a man aged 35 to 55 in good health and CMV-seropositive.

This chain's CDR3 is CASSSPVGLQRHEQFF. As DNA, the CDR3 is TGTGCCAGCAGTTCCCCGGTGGGACTACAACGACATGAGCAGTTCTTC. This rearrangement joins TRBV27 to TRBJ2-1; 7 bases map to TRBD2. CDR3 length equals 16 residues. Germline V gene lookup returns CDR1 MNHEY and CDR2 SMNVEV (reference sequence). J was trimmed by 8 bases and V by 4 bases; bases with no gene match: 14.